This T cell receptor (beta chain) is drawn from a study of blood T cell repertoires in COVID-19. Trimming at V came to 5 bases and at J to 4 bases, leaving 6 bases not matched to a gene. CDR1 and CDR2 from the germline V gene are SGHTA and FQGTGA. The CDR3 spans 14 residues. Measured with immunoSEQ multiplex PCR; TCRdb has only the in-frame clones, and not every one. The sample shows approximately 170,000 clones, 81% of them seen only once. The receptor was isolated from a man in his sixties with active or convalescent COVID-19. The V and J genes are TRBV7-3 and TRBJ1-2, with 8 bases matching TRBD1. The sample was peripheral blood. CDR3 residues: CASSPDRGPYGYTF. CDR3 in DNA: TGTGCCAGCAGCCCTGACAGGGGCCCCTATGGCTACACCTTC.